This T cell receptor (beta chain) was sequenced during a study of cytomegalovirus exposure and HLA in healthy donors. On the study more broadly: Previous work identified 117 million unique TCR beta sequences from about 200 million T cells.

The CDR3 spans 14 residues. Germline-derived CDR1 and CDR2 are SGHNT and YYREEE (reference sequence). Deletions cut 4 bases from V and 3 bases from J, with 11 bases between. Comment on this clone: Its antigen is not identified.

The PCR was carried out with 60 Vbeta primers and 13 Jbeta primers. TCRdb's copy holds only in-frame clones and misses some; the assay was immunoSEQ multiplex PCR. The data contain about 180,000 clones, around 80% of them seen just once; the ten biggest clones take up about 1.6%. Study-wide points: Later analysis found that TCR beta chains associated with HLA were more clonally expanded than other, equally common chains. The CMV antigen specificity of a few CMV-associated chains was confirmed through in vitro analysis. For TCR beta chains, V- and J-gene trimming was later linked to a missense DCLRE1C variant.

Sequencing was done on a sample of PBMCs. The origin of this receptor is a man aged 40-49 years in good health and CMV-seronegative. This chain connects TRBV5-4 to TRBJ1-5, with D perhaps TRBD1 (5 bases). Here the CDR3 reads CASSDAGNNQPQHF. The CDR3 DNA reads TGTGCCAGCAGCGATGCAGGGAACAATCAGCCCCAGCATTTT. The full variable domain, rest sourced from reference TRBV5-4 and TRBJ1-5, is ETGVTQSPTHLIKTRGQQVTLRCSSQSGHNTVSWYQQALGQGPQFIFQYYREEENGRGNFPPRFSGLQFPNYSSELNVNALELDDSALYLCASSDAGNNQPQHFGDGTRLSIL.